The 13 T cell receptor beta chains below were found in one sample sequenced in a study of blood T cell repertoires in COVID-19. Libraries were prepared by immunoSEQ multiplex PCR; TCRdb keeps only in-frame clonotypes and omits some of them. The table lists 45,000 to 60,000 clones, roughly 82% of them singletons, with 8.2% in the top ten. Sequencing input: peripheral blood. The receptors derive from a woman older than 75 with acute or convalescent COVID-19.

The chain employs TRBV1 and TRBJ1-2; TRBD1, the D gene given by the table, was not confirmed from the DNA. TRBV1 is deemed a pseudogene. The CDR3 sequence is 17 residues long. In DNA form, the CDR3 reads TGCACCAGCAGCCAAGTATCACGACAGGGCTTTAGCTATGGCTACACCTTC. Its protein is CTSSQVSRQGFSYGYTF.

The chain recombines TRBV18 with TRBJ2-5, with a weak D call TRBD2 (6 bases). V lost 6 bases and J 5 bases, leaving 16 bases between the germline ends. Germline V gene lookup returns CDR1 KGHSH and CDR2 LQKENI. There are 14 residues in the CDR3. The CDR3 DNA follows: TGTGCCAGCTCCAGCGGGTGGGGAGCTGAGACCCAGTACTTC. Protein sequence: CASSSGWGAETQYF.

V gene TRBV20-1 combines with J gene TRBJ1-4, with a tentative D call TRBD1 (5 bases). Germline assignment: CDR1 DFQATT and CDR2 SNEGSKA (reference sequence). Trimming removed 3 bases at V and 7 bases at J, with 15 bases between. The CDR3 has 14 residues. CDR3 in DNA: TGCAGTGCTAGTCGGCAGGGCTCGAGTGAAAAACTGTTTTTT. Encoded protein: CSASRQGSSEKLFF.

The chain carries TRBV28 and TRBJ1-6, with a possible D match to TRBD1 (6 bases). The CDR3 spans 17 residues. The V and J ends lost 5 bases and 0 bases respectively, with 14 bases between them. Germline-derived CDR1 and CDR2 are MDHEN and SYDVKM. CDR3 protein: CASSTTGYGSYNSPLHF. CDR3 bases: TGTGCCAGCAGTACTACAGGGTACGGCTCCTATAATTCACCCCTCCACTTT.

This rearrangement joins TRBV5-1 to TRBJ2-1; TRBD2 is a possible D gene (7 bases). With 4 bases removed from V and 3 bases from J, the gap between germline ends came to 14 bases. This CDR3 comprises 15 residues. Germline-derived CDR1 and CDR2 are SGHRS and YFSETQ. Here the CDR3 DNA reads TGCGCCAGCAGCAGAGGGGGGGCAAACTACAATGAGCAGTTCTTC. It is translated as CASSRGGANYNEQFF.

This rearrangement joins TRBV9 to TRBJ1-2, with a weak D call TRBD1 (6 bases). Trimming shortened V by 0 bases and J by 4 bases, and 16 bases separated the two germline ends. In germline, CDR1 is SGDLS, CDR2 YYNGEE. CDR3 size: 16 residues. In nucleotides, the CDR3 is TGTGCCAGCAGCGTAGCCGCCCAGGGGAGGGGCTATGGCTACACCTTC. As protein: CASSVAAQGRGYGYTF.

This chain connects TRBV5-1 to TRBJ2-6, with 9 bases identical to TRBD1. V dropped 4 bases and J dropped 2; count of bases not matched to a gene: 10. The germline V gene has CDR1 SGHRS and CDR2 YFSETQ. This CDR3 is built from 18 residues. The CDR3 nucleotides read TGCGCCAGCAGCCTTCCGGGACAGGGCTCACCTGGGGCCAACGTCCTGACTTTC. Translated, it gives CASSLPGQGSPGANVLTF. The full variable domain, its missing parts supplied by reference TRBV5-1 and TRBJ2-6, is KAGVTQTPRYLIKTRGQQVTLSCSPISGHRSVSWYQQTPGQGLQFLFEYFSETQRNKGNFPGRFSGRQFSNSRSEMNVSTLELGDSALYLCASSLPGQGSPGANVLTFGAGSRLTVL.

V is TRBV10-3 and J is TRBJ1-2; 9 nucleotides line up with TRBD1. Germline CDR1 and CDR2: ENHRY and SYGVKD. The CDR3 is 15 amino acids. J was trimmed by 7 bases and V by 6 bases; bases with no gene match: 12. CDR3 nucleotide sequence: TGTGCCATCAGGAGTACTACAGGGGGCGCGGGTGGCTACACCTTC. Its protein product is CAIRSTTGGAGGYTF.

The chain recombines TRBV18 with TRBJ1-2, with TRBD1 identical over 7 bases. Germline assignment: CDR1 KGHSH and CDR2 LQKENI. The CDR3 loop spans 15 amino acids. J lost 5 bases, V lost 5 bases, and 11 bases had no gene match. The DNA of the CDR3 is TGTGCCAGCTCAACAAGACAGGGTGTAGGGTATGGCTACACCTTC. The encoded protein is CASSTRQGVGYGYTF.

The rearrangement links TRBV28 to TRBJ1-1; no definite D call. The V and J ends lost 2 bases and 1 base respectively, with 8 bases between them. This CDR3 comprises 14 residues. Germline V lookup: CDR1 MDHEN, CDR2 SYDVKM. CDR3 sequence (DNA): TGTGCCAGCAGTTTACCACCAGGGAACACTGAAGCTTTCTTT. Translating gives CASSLPPGNTEAFF.

The J gene is TRBJ1-2, the V gene TRBV15; D gene ambiguous. This CDR3 region has 15 residues. Germline V gene sequence: CDR1 LNHNV, CDR2 YYDKDF (reference sequence). V lost 0 bases, J lost 3 bases, and 11 bases lay in between. CDR3 region: CATSRDQASHYGYTF. The DNA for the CDR3 is TGTGCCACCAGCAGAGATCAGGCCAGCCACTATGGCTACACCTTC.

The V call is TRBV11-3, the J call TRBJ2-1; TRBD1 aligns across 8 bases. The length of the CDR3 is 16 residues. The V segment lost 3 bases and the J segment 9 bases; nucleotides outside the gene matches: 13. Germline CDR1 SGHNT, CDR2 YENEEA. The CDR3 DNA is TGTGCCAGCAGCTTGGGACAGGTCCCCGGAACGGGTGAGCAGTTCTTC. Protein sequence: CASSLGQVPGTGEQFF. Complete variable domain (other parts from reference TRBV11-3 and TRBJ2-1): EAGVVQSPRYKIIEKKQPVAFWCNPISGHNTLYWYLQNLGQGPELLIRYENEEAVDDSQLPKDRFSAERLKGVDSTLKIQPAELGDSAVYLCASSLGQVPGTGEQFFGPGTRLTVL.

The table lists this clone with a few counts. The rearrangement uses TRBV27 and TRBJ2-6; D might be TRBD2 (6 bases). The germline V gene encodes CDR1 MNHEY and CDR2 SMNVEV (reference sequence). The CDR3 is 17 amino acids. Deletions cut 0 bases from V and 4 bases from J, with 13 bases between. The CDR3 region has the DNA TGTGCCAGCAGTTTATCTTGGAGGGTCTCAGGGGCCAACGTCCTGACTTTC. Translating it yields CASSLSWRVSGANVLTF. The variable domain in full, completed from reference TRBV27 and TRBJ2-6, reads EAQVTQNPRYLITVTGKKLTVTCSQNMNHEYMSWYRQDPGLGLRQIYYSMNVEVTDKGDVPEGYKVSRKEKRNFPLILESPSPNQTSLYFCASSLSWRVSGANVLTFGAGSRLTVL.